These 24 T cell receptor beta chains originate from one sample sequenced in a study of blood T cell repertoires in COVID-19. TCRdb's table, derived via immunoSEQ multiplex PCR, lists solely in-frame clones and lacks some. The sample yields around 270,000 clones, 86% seen once. Material for sequencing was peripheral blood. The source is a man aged 30 to 45 with active or convalescent COVID-19.

The genes are TRBV29-1 and TRBJ2-3; 8 positions match TRBD2. The V gene end was trimmed by 4 bases and the J gene end by 4 bases; junction bases not matched to a gene: 10. The CDR3 extends over 15 amino acids. Germline assignment: CDR1 SQVTM and CDR2 ANQGSEA. The CDR3 spells CSVVPAGVVPDTQYF. The CDR3 DNA is TGCAGCGTTGTCCCAGCGGGGGTAGTTCCAGATACGCAGTATTTT.

The chain combines TRBV5-6 with TRBJ2-1; D gene unclear. The CDR3 totals 15 residues. Germline CDR1 SGHDT, CDR2 YYEEEE. V was cut by 0 bases and J by 0 bases, with 7 bases left in between. CDR3 nucleotide sequence: TGTGCCAGCAGCTTGGATCCGCGCTCCTACAATGAGCAGTTCTTC. Amino acids: CASSLDPRSYNEQFF.

The V and J genes are TRBV11-2 and TRBJ2-5; the D gene is possibly TRBD2 (6 bases). The CDR3 length is 18 residues. Germline values: CDR1 SGHAT, CDR2 FQNNGV. Trimming left V 6 bases short and J 2 bases short, with 25 bases between. This chain's CDR3 is CASRPRGGVTPLQETQYF. The CDR3 coding sequence is TGTGCCAGCAGACCCCGCGGCGGGGTCACACCCTTGCAAGAGACCCAGTACTTC.

This chain joins TRBV2 and TRBJ1-4; 7 bases fit TRBD1. The CDR3 length is 13 residues. Germline lookup yields CDR1 SNHLY and CDR2 FYNNEI. The CDR3: CATGGTANEKLFF. In nucleotides, the CDR3 is TGTGCAACGGGAGGGACAGCTAATGAAAAACTGTTTTTT.

The chain employs TRBV6-4 and TRBJ1-6; no clear D. The CDR3 consists of 14 residues. V shed 1 base and J shed 3 bases, with 4 bases lying between them. CDR1 is MRHNA, CDR2 SNTAGT, per germline. CDR3 sequence (DNA): TGTGCCAGCAGTGACTACAGCTATAATTCACCCCTCCACTTT. Amino acid sequence: CASSDYSYNSPLHF.

V and J are TRBV11-2 and TRBJ2-2, with D possibly matching TRBD2 (6 bases). CDR3 length equals 15 residues. CDR1 and CDR2 (germline): SGHAT, FQNNGV. V lost 5 bases, J lost 7 bases, and 17 bases lay in between. The DNA of the CDR3 is TGTGCCAGCAGCACAGACGTAGGAGGGAACGGGGAGCTGTTTTTT. Amino acids: CASSTDVGGNGELFF. Supplemented by reference TRBV11-2 and TRBJ2-2, the full variable domain reads EAGVAQSPRYKIIEKRQSVAFWCNPISGHATLYWYQQILGQGPKLLIQFQNNGVVDDSQLPKDRFSAERLKGVDSTLKIQPAKLEDSAVYLCASSTDVGGNGELFFGEGSRLTVL.

The rearrangement links TRBV6-2 or TRBV6-3 to TRBJ2-5; 8 bases are a match to TRBD1. This CDR3 contains 13 residues. V lost 4 bases, J lost 4 bases, and 2 bases stayed unmatched. Germline V lookup: CDR1 MNHEY, CDR2 SVGEGT. Here the CDR3 DNA reads TGTGCCAGCAGTTTAGACAGGGGAGAGACCCAGTACTTC. The encoded protein is CASSLDRGETQYF.

The gene calls are TRBV6-1 and TRBJ1-3, with D possibly being TRBD1 (6 bases). The CDR3 contains 18 residues. The V gene lost 2 bases and the J gene lost 1 base, with 18 bases spanning the gap. Germline CDR1 is MNHNS and CDR2 is SASEGT. The CDR3 sequence is CASSEMFGWGPSGNTIYF. CDR3 sequence (DNA): TGTGCCAGCAGTGAAATGTTCGGTTGGGGGCCTTCTGGAAACACCATATATTTT.

The genes are TRBV9 and TRBJ1-3; D is uncertain. Germline V gives CDR1 SGDLS, CDR2 YYNGEE. The V and J ends lost 3 bases and 3 bases respectively, with 7 bases between them. This CDR3 region has 13 residues. The CDR3 is CASSERDGNTIYF. The CDR3 DNA follows: TGTGCCAGCAGCGAGAGGGATGGAAACACCATATATTTT.

This clone was seen once. This chain joins TRBV5-1 and TRBJ1-6; 7 bases align to TRBD1. CDR3 length: 18 amino acids. With V trimmed by 0 bases and J by 5 bases, 11 bases remained unmatched. The germline V gene encodes CDR1 SGHRS and CDR2 YFSETQ. CDR3 amino acids: CASSLVVSTGTDNSPLHF. In DNA form, the CDR3 reads TGCGCCAGCAGCTTGGTTGTTTCAACCGGGACAGATAATTCACCCCTCCACTTT.

This chain uses TRBV6-6 with TRBJ2-1; TRBD2 matches at 7 bases. The CDR3 consists of 13 residues. The ends lost 6 bases at V and 10 bases at J; junction bases unmatched: 9. From germline, CDR1 is MNHNY and CDR2 SVGAGI (reference sequence). The CDR3 sequence is CASSPGRGQEQFF. The CDR3 DNA sequence: TGTGCCAGCAGCCCGGGGAGGGGCCAGGAGCAGTTCTTC.

This clone came up a few times. This sequence joins TRBV30 and TRBJ1-6, with D possibly matching TRBD1 (5 bases). CDR1 is GTSNPN, CDR2 SVGIG, per germline (reference sequence). Trimming cost V 5 bases and J 4 bases, with 9 bases left between them. CDR3 length: 13 amino acids. CDR3 protein: CAWGTGYNSPLHF. As DNA, the CDR3 is TGTGCCTGGGGAACAGGTTATAATTCACCCCTCCACTTT.

This sequence joins TRBV6-2 or TRBV6-3 and TRBJ2-1; 7 nucleotides match TRBD1. CDR1 and CDR2 (germline): MNHEY, SVGEGT. The V segment lost 5 bases and the J segment 7 bases; nucleotides outside the gene matches: 2. The CDR3 sequence is 12 residues long. CDR3: CASSDRVNEQFF. Here the CDR3 DNA reads TGTGCCAGCAGTGACAGGGTAAATGAGCAGTTCTTC.

V usage is TRBV29-1 and J usage is TRBJ2-7, with TRBD2 matching 15 bases. The length of the CDR3 is 12 residues. Per germline, CDR1 SQVTM and CDR2 ANQGSEA. J gave up 6 bases and V 7 bases, and 1 base lay outside the gene matches. As DNA, the CDR3 is TGCAGCGCGGGACTAGCGGGGGGCGAGCAGTACTTC. This translates into CSAGLAGGEQYF.

The chain employs TRBV4-3 and TRBJ2-1; D remains ambiguous. Germline V gene sequence: CDR1 LGHNA, CDR2 YSLEER. The V end lost 4 bases, the J end lost 9 bases, and 25 bases lay between the germline ends. The CDR3 loop spans 17 amino acids. The CDR3, as DNA: TGCGCCAGCAGCCCCTCGTCGGCCGGCGGAAGAGGCCGTGAGCAGTTCTTC. Its protein is CASSPSSAGGRGREQFF.

The chain uses TRBV12-3 or TRBV12-4 and TRBJ2-2, with D hard to call. Trimming took 5 bases from V and 7 from J, leaving 11 bases between them. The CDR3 is made up of 13 amino acids. DNA of the CDR3: TGTGCCAGCAGTCGCGGATCGGGCGGGGAGCTGTTTTTT. Its translation is CASSRGSGGELFF.

The chain uses TRBV30 and TRBJ1-6, with D maybe TRBD1 (6 bases). CDR1 and CDR2 (germline): GTSNPN, SVGIG (reference sequence). CDR3 size: 15 residues. V lost 4 bases to trimming and J lost 13 bases, with 23 bases between them. CDR3 sequence (DNA): TGTGCCTGGAAGTATCCAGTGGGGGCCTCAAAGCCCCTCCACTTT. Residues: CAWKYPVGASKPLHF.

This chain uses TRBV5-1 with TRBJ2-1; 9 bases agree with TRBD1. CDR3 length equals 11 residues. V lost 3 bases to trimming and J lost 14 bases; unmatched junction nucleotides: 3. CDR1 is SGHRS and CDR2 is YFSETQ in the germline V gene. CDR3 coding DNA: TGCGCCAGCAGCTGGGACAGGGTTAAGTTCTTC. Translation gives CASSWDRVKFF.

On this clone: The same CDR3 also results from other DNA sequences found in this sample. V and J are TRBV6-5 and TRBJ1-1; the D gene is possibly TRBD1 (5 bases). The CDR3 sequence is 14 residues long. Germline V CDR1 and CDR2: MNHEY, SVGAGI. Trimming removed 6 bases from V and 1 base from J, with 12 bases in between. CDR3 sequence reads: CASSYGQGNTEAFF. DNA for the CDR3: TGTGCCAGCAGCTACGGGCAGGGGAACACTGAAGCTTTCTTT.

The V call is TRBV10-3, the J call TRBJ2-7; TRBD1 aligns across 7 bases. CDR3 length: 15 residues. Germline CDR1 reads ENHRY; CDR2 reads SYGVKD. With V trimmed by 3 bases and J by 2 bases, 7 bases remained unmatched. CDR3 sequence reads: CAISERDQGAYEQYF. The CDR3 DNA follows: TGTGCCATCAGTGAAAGAGACCAGGGGGCCTACGAGCAGTACTTC.

The V call is TRBV6-2 or TRBV6-3, the J call TRBJ2-1, with 11 bases that match TRBD2. CDR3 length equals 19 residues. V lost 0 bases to trimming and J lost 4 bases; unmatched junction nucleotides: 11. Germline CDR1 reads MNHEY; CDR2 reads SVGEGT. CDR3 in amino acids: CASSYSAASGGTFYNEQFF. Written as DNA, the CDR3 is TGTGCCAGCAGTTACTCCGCGGCTAGCGGGGGGACTTTTTACAATGAGCAGTTCTTC.

The chain employs TRBV6-5 and TRBJ1-1; 9 positions agree with TRBD1. The CDR3 is 14 amino acids. The V gene's germline CDR1 is MNHEY and CDR2 SVGAGI. V was clipped by 5 bases and J by 2 bases; unmatched bases: 3. CDR3 sequence: CASSPDRGNTEAFF. Written as DNA, the CDR3 is TGTGCCAGCAGTCCGGACAGGGGTAACACTGAAGCTTTCTTT.

This rearrangement joins TRBV6-5 to TRBJ2-3; the match to TRBD2 covers 8 bases. Germline V gene lookup returns CDR1 MNHEY and CDR2 SVGAGI. CDR3 length equals 16 residues. V lost 2 bases and J lost 3; bases outside the gene matches: 7. In DNA, the CDR3 is TGTGCCAGCAGTTACACTAGCGGCACACCTACAGATACGCAGTATTTT. Its protein is CASSYTSGTPTDTQYF.

The V gene is TRBV9, the J gene TRBJ2-5; no definite D call. Germline CDR1 SGDLS, CDR2 YYNGEE. The CDR3 spans 16 residues. Between the trimmed V and J ends, which lost 0 bases and 2 bases, there was a span of 14 bases. Here the CDR3 DNA reads TGTGCCAGCAGCGTAGGTCCCGAACTAACACAAGAGACCCAGTACTTC. The encoded protein is CASSVGPELTQETQYF.